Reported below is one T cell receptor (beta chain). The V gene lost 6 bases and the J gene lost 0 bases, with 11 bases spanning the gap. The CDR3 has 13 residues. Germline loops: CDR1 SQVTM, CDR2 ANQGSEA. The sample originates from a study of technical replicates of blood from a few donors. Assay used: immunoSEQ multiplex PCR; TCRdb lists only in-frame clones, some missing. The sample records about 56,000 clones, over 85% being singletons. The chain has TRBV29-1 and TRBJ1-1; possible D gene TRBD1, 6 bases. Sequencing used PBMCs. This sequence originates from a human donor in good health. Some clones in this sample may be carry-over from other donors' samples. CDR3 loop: CSVTGQLNTEAFF. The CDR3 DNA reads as TGCAGCGTCACCGGACAGTTGAACACTGAAGCTTTCTTT.